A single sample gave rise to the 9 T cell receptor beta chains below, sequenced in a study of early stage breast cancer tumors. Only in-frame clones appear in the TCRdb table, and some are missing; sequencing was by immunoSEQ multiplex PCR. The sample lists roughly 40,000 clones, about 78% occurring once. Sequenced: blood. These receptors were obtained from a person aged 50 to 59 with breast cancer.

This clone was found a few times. CDR3 nucleotide sequence: TGTGCCAGCTCACTAGCGGGAGCCGAAAATGAGCAGTTCTTC. It codes for CASSLAGAENEQFF. V and J are TRBV18 and TRBJ2-1; 9 bases are a match to TRBD2. CDR1 is KGHSH and CDR2 is LQKENI in the germline V gene. V dropped 4 bases and J dropped 7; count of bases not matched to a gene: 5. The CDR3 has 14 amino acids.

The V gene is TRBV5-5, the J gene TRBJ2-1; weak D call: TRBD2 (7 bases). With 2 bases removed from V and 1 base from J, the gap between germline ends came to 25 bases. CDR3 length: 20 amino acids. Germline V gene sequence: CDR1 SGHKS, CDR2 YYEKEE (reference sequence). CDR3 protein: CASSFPLVGGPFSSYNEQFF. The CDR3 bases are TGTGCCAGCAGCTTTCCCCTAGTGGGGGGGCCCTTTAGTTCCTACAATGAGCAGTTCTTC.

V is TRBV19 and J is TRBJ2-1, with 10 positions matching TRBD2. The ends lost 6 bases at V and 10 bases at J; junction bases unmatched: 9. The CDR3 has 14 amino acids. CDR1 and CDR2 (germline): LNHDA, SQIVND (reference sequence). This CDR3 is CASSKLKREGEQFF. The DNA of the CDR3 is TGTGCCAGTAGCAAACTAAAGCGGGAGGGCGAGCAGTTCTTC. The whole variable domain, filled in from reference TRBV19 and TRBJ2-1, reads DGGITQSPKYLFRKEGQNVTLSCEQNLNHDAMYWYRQDPGQGLRLIYYSQIVNDFQKGDIAEGYSVSREKKESFPLTVTSAQKNPTAFYLCASSKLKREGEQFFGPGTRLTVL.

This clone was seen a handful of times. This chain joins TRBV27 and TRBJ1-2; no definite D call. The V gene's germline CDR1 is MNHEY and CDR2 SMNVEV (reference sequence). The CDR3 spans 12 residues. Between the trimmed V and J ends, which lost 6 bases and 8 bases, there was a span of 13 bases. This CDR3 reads CASSPGGSGYTF. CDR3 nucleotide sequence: TGTGCCAGCAGCCCGGGAGGGTCGGGCTACACCTTC.

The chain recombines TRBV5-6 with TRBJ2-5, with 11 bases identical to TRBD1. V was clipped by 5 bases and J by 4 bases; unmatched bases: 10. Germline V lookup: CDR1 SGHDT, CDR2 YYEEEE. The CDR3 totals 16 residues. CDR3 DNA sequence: TGTGCCAGCAGTCTTACCGGGACAGGGGGTAGAGAGACCCAGTACTTC. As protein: CASSLTGTGGRETQYF.

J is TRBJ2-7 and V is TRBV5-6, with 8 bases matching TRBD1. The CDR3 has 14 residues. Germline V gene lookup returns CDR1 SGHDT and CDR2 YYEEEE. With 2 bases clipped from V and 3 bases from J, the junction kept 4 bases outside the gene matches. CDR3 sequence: CASSFVDRDYEQYV. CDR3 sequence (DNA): TGTGCCAGCAGCTTTGTGGACAGGGACTACGAGCAGTACGTC.

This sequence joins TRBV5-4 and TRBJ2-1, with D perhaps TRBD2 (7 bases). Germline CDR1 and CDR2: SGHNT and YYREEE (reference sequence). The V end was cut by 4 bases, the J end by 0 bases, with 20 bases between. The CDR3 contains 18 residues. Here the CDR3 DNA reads TGTGCCAGCAGCGAAATAGGGGGGAGGGCCAGCTCCTACAATGAGCAGTTCTTC. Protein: CASSEIGGRASSYNEQFF.

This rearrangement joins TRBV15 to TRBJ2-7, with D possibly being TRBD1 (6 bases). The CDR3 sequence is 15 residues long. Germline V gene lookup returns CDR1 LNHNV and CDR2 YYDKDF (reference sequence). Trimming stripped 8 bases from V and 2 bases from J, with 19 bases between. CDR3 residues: CATANDRLGTYEQYF. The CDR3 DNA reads TGTGCCACCGCTAACGACAGGTTGGGGACCTACGAGCAGTACTTC. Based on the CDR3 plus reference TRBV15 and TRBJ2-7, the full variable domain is DAMVIQNPRYQVTQFGKPVTLSCSQTLNHNVMYWYQQKSSQAPKLLFHYYDKDFNNEADTPDNFQSRRPNTSFCFLDIRSPGLGDTAMYLCATANDRLGTYEQYFGPGTRLTVT.

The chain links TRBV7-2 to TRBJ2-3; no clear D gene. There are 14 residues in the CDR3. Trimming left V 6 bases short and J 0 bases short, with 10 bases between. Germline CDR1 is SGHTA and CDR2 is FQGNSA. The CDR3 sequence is CASSSTLSTDTQYF. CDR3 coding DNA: TGTGCCAGCAGTTCCACTCTCAGCACAGATACGCAGTATTTT.